This T cell receptor beta chain was sequenced during a study of CD8+ T cells in alopecia areata. RNA extraction and reverse transcription yielded cDNA as sequencing template. Clones were sequenced by immunoSEQ multiplex PCR, and TCRdb holds only the in-frame ones, with some missing. The sample includes 9,500 to 15,000 clones, roughly three fifths of them seen just once. Collected material from alopecia areata patients comprised lesional scalp punch biopsies and peripheral blood. This sequence was found in a human donor with alopecia areata. Specimen: skin.

CDR3 nucleotides: TGTGCCAGTAGTCCCCTCAGGGGGCGAAGCAATCAGCCCCAGCATTTT. Its translation: CASSPLRGRSNQPQHF. The chain combines TRBV19 with TRBJ1-5, with TRBD1 matching over 8 bases. Germline V gene sequence: CDR1 LNHDA, CDR2 SQIVND (reference sequence). The CDR3 length is 16 residues. J lost 1 base, V lost 5 bases, and 7 bases had no gene match.